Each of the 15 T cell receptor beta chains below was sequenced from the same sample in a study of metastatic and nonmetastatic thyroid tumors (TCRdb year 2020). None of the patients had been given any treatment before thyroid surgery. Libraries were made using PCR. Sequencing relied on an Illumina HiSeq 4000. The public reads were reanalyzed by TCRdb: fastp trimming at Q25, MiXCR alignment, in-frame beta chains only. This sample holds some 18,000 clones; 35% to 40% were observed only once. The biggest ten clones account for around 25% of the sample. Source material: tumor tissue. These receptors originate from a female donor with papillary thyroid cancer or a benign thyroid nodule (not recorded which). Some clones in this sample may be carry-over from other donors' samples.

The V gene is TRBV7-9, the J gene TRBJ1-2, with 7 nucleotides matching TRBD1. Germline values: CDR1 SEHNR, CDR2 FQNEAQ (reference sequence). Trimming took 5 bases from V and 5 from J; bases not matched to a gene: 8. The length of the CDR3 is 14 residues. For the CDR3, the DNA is TGTGCCAGCAGCCGGGACAGAGGGACGTATGGCTACACCTTC. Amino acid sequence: CASSRDRGTYGYTF.

The DNA of the CDR3 is TGTGCCAGCAGTGAAGGGATCACCTACGAGCAGTACTTC. Its protein is CASSEGITYEQYF. V is TRBV2 and J is TRBJ2-7; D remains unclear. In germline, CDR1 is SNHLY, CDR2 FYNNEI. The CDR3 length is 13 residues. V was pared by 1 base and J by 2 bases, with 6 bases between.

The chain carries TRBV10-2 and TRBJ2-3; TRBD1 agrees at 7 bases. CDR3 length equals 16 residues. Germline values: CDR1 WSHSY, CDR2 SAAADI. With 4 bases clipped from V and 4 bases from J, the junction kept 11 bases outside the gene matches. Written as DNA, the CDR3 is TGCGCCAGCAGTGTAACCGGGACAGCCGCACCAGATACGCAGTATTTT. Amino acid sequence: CASSVTGTAAPDTQYF.

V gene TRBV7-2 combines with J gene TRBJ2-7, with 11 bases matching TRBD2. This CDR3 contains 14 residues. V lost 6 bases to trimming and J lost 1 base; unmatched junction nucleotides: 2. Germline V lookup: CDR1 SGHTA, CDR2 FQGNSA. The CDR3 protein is CASRSSGGSYEQYF. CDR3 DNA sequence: TGTGCCAGCAGGTCTAGCGGGGGGTCCTACGAGCAGTACTTC.

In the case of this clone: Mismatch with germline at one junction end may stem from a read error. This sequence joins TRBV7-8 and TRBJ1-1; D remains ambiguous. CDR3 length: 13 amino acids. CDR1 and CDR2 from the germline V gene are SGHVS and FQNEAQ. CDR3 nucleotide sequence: TGTGCTAGCAGTCTTGCCAGGAACACTGAAGCTTTCTTT. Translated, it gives CASSLARNTEAFF.

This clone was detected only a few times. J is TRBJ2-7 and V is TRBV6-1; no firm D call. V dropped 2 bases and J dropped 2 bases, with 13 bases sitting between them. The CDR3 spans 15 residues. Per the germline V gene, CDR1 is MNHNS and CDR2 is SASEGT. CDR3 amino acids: CASSEWGLTPYEQYF. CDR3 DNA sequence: TGTGCCAGCAGTGAATGGGGTCTCACCCCCTACGAGCAGTACTTC.

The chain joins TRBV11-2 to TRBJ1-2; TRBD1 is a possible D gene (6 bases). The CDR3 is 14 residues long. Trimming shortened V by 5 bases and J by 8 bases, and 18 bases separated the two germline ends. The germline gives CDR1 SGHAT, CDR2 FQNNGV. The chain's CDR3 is CASSPTRGGYGYTF. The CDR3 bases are TGTGCCAGCAGCCCCACTAGAGGGGGGTACGGCTACACCTTC.

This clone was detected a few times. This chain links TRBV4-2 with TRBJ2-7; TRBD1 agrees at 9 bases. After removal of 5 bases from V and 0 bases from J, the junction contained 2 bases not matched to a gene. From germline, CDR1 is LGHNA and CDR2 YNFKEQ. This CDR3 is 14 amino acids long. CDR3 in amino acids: CASSRDRDSYEQYF. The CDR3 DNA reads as TGTGCCAGCAGCAGGGACAGGGACTCCTACGAGCAGTACTTC.

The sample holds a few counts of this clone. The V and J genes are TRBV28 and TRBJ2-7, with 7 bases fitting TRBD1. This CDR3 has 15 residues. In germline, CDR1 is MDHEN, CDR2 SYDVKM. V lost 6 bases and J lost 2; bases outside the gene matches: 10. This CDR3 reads CASRPDRVGTYEQYF. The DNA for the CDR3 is TGTGCCAGCAGGCCCGACAGGGTGGGGACCTACGAGCAGTACTTC.

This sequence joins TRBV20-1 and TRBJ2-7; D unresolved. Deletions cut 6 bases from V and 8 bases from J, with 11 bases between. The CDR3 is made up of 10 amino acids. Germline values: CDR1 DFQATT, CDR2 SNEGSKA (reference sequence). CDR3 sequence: CSAFYEQQYF. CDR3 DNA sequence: TGCAGTGCGTTTTATGAACAGCAGTACTTC.

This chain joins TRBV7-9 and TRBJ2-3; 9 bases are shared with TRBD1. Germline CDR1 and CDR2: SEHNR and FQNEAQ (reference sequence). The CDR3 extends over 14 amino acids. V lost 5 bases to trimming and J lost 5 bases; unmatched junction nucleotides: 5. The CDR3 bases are TGTGCCAGCAGCAAACAGGGGGCGCAAGATACGCAGTATTTT. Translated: CASSKQGAQDTQYF.

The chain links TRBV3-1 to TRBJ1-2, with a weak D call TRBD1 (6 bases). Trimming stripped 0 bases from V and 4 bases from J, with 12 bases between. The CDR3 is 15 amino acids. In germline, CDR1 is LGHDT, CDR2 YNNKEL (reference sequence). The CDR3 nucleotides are TGTGCCAGCAGCCAAGATTACCGGGACACCTATGGCTACACCTTC. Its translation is CASSQDYRDTYGYTF.

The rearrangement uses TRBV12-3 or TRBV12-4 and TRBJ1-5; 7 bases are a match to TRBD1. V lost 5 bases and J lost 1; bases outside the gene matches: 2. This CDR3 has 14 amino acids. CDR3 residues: CASSPDRSNQPQHF. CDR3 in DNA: TGTGCCAGCAGTCCGGACAGGAGCAATCAGCCCCAGCATTTT.

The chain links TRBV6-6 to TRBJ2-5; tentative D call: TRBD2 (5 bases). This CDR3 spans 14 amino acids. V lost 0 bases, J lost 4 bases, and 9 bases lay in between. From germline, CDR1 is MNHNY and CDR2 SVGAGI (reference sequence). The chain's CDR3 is CASSYSSGVETQYF. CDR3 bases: TGTGCCAGCAGTTACTCTTCCGGGGTAGAGACCCAGTACTTC.

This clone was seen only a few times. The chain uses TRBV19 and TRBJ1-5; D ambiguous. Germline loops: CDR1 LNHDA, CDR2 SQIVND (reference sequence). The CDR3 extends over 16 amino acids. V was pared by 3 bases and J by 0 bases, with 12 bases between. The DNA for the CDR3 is TGTGCCAGTAGTATTCTTGAAGGATATAGCAATCAGCCCCAGCATTTT. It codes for CASSILEGYSNQPQHF.